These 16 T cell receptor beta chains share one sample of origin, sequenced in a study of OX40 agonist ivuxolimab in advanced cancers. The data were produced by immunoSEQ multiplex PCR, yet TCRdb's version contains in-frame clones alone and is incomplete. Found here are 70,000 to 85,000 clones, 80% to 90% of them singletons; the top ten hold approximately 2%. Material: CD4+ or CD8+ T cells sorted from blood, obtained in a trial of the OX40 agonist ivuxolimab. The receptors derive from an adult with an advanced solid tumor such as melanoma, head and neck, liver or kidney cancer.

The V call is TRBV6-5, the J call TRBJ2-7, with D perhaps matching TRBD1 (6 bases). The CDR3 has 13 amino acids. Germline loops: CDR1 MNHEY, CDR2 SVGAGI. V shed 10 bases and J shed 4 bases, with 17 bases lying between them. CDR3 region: CATKGGFGYEQYF. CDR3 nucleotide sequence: TGTGCCACCAAAGGGGGTTTCGGATACGAGCAGTACTTC.

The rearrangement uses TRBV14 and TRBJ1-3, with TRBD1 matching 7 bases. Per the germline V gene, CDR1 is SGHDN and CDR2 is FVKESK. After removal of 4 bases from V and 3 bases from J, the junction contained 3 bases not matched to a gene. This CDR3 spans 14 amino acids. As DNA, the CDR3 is TGTGCCAGCAGCCCCGGGACAGATGGAAACACCATATATTTT. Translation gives CASSPGTDGNTIYF.

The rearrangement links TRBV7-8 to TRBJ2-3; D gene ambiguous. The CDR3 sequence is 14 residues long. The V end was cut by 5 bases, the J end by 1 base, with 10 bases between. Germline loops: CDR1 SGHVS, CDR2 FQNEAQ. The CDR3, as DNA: TGTGCCAGCAGCCATCTGGAAGGCACAGATACGCAGTATTTT. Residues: CASSHLEGTDTQYF.

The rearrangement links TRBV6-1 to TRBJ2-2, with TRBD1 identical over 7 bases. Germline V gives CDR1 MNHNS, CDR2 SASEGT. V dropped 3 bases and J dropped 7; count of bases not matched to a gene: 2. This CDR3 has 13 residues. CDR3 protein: CASSETGIGELFF. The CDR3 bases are TGTGCCAGCAGTGAGACAGGGATCGGGGAGCTGTTTTTT.

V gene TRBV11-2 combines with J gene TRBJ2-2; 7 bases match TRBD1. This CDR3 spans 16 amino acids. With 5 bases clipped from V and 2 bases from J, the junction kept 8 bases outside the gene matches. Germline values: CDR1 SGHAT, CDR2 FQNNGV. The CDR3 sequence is CASSPRTGRNTGELFF. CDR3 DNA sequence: TGTGCCAGCAGCCCACGGACAGGTAGAAACACCGGGGAGCTGTTTTTT.

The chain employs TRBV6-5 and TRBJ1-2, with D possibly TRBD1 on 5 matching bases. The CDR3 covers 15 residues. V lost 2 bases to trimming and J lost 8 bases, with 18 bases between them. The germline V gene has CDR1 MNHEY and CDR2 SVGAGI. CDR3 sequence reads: CASSYGVGQDMGYTF. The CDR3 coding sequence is TGTGCCAGCAGTTACGGCGTAGGGCAGGACATGGGCTACACCTTC.

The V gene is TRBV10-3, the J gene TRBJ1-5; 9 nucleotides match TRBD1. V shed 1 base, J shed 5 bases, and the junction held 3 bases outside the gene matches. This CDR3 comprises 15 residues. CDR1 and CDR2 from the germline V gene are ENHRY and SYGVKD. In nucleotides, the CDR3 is TGTGCCATCAGTGAGTGGGGACAGGGAGATCAGCCCCAGCATTTT. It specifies CAISEWGQGDQPQHF.

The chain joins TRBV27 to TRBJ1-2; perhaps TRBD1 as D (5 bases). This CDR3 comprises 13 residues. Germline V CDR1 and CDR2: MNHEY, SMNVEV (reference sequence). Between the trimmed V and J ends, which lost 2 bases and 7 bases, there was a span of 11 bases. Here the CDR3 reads CASSLGARAGYTF. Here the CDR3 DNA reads TGTGCCAGCAGTTTAGGAGCCAGGGCTGGCTACACCTTC.

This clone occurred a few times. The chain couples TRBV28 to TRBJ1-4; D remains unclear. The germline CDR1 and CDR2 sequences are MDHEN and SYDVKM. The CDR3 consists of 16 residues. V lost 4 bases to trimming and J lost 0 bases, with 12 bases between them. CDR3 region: CASSSPGTATNEKLFF. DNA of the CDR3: TGTGCCAGCAGTTCCCCGGGAACTGCAACTAATGAAAAACTGTTTTTT.

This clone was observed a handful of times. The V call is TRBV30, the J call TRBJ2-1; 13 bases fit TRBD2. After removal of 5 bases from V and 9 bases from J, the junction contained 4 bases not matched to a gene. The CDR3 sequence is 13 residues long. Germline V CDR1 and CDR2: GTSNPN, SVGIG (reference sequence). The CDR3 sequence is CAWGLAGVGEQFF. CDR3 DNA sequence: TGTGCCTGGGGACTAGCGGGAGTAGGTGAGCAGTTCTTC.

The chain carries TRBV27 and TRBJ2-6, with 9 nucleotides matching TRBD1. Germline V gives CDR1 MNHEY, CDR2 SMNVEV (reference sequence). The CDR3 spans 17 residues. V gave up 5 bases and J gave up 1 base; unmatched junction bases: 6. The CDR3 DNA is TGTGCCAGCAGTCCCGGGACAGGGCAGTCTGGGGCCAACGTCCTGACTTTC. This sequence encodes CASSPGTGQSGANVLTF.

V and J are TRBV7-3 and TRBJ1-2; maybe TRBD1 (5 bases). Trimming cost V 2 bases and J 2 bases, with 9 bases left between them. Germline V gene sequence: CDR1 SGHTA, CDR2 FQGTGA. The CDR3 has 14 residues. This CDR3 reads CASSLGAGNYGYTF. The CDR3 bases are TGTGCCAGCAGCTTAGGAGCAGGGAACTATGGCTACACCTTC.

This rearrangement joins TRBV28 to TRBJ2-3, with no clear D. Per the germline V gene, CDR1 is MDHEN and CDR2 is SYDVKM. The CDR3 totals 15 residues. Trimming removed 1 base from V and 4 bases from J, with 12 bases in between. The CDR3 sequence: CASSLSPSIPDTQYF. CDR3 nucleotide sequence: TGTGCCAGCAGTTTATCTCCAAGCATCCCAGATACGCAGTATTTT.

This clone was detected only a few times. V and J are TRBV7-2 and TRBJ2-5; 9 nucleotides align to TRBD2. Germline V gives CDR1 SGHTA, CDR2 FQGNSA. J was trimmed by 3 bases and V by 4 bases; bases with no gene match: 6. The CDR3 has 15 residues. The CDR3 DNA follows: TGTGCCAGCAGCTCAGCCGGGACTAGCAAAGAGACCCAGTACTTC. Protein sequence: CASSSAGTSKETQYF. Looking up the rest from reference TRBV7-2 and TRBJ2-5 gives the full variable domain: GAGVSQSPSNKVTEKGKDVELRCDPISGHTALYWYRQSLGQGLEFLIYFQGNSAPDKSGLPSDRFSAERTGGSVSTLTIQRTQQEDSAVYLCASSSAGTSKETQYFGPGTRLLVL.

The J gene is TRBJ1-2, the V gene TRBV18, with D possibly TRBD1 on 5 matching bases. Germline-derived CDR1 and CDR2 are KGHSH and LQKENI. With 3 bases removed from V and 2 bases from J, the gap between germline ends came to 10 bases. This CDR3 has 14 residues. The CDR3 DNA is TGTGCCAGCTCACCTGTCGGGGACAACTATGGCTACACCTTC. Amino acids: CASSPVGDNYGYTF.

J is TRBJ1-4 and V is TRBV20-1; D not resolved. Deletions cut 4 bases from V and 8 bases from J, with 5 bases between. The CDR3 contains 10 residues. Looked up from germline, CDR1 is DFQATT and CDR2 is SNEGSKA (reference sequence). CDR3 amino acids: CSAKVEKLFF. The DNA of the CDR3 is TGCAGTGCTAAGGTGGAAAAACTGTTTTTT.